The 15 T cell receptor beta chains listed next were all sequenced from one sample in a study of T cells in Graves' hyperthyroidism and ophthalmopathy. Amplified TCR beta CDR3 regions came from RNA transcripts. The TCR CDR3 first-round RT-PCR relied on the HTBI primer set. TCRdb ran MiXCR on the multiplex PCR reads and lists one entry per CDR3 protein. Seen here are around 600,000 distinct CDR3 sequences, 13% to 15% observed once, and the top ten hold approximately 6.4%. Source material: blood. Every receptor here comes from a young woman with Graves' ophthalmopathy.

This clonotype was recorded a few times. This chain connects TRBV28 to TRBJ1-2; 8 nucleotides line up with TRBD1. V was clipped by 6 bases and J by 5 bases; unmatched bases: 11. The CDR3 extends over 15 amino acids. Germline CDR1 reads MDHEN; CDR2 reads SYDVKM. CDR3 amino acids: CASRTQTGARYGYTF. In DNA, the CDR3 is TGTGCCAGCAGAACCCAGACAGGGGCTCGGTATGGCTACACCTTC.

The gene calls are TRBV28 and TRBJ2-5, with unresolved D. Germline V CDR1 and CDR2: MDHEN, SYDVKM. This CDR3 is built from 15 residues. The V and J ends lost 6 bases and 4 bases respectively, with 18 bases between them. CDR3 in amino acids: CASSLRPNLRETQYF. The CDR3 nucleotides read TGTGCCAGCAGCTTAAGACCCAACCTCAGAGAGACCCAGTACTTC.

This clonotype has a count of ten or more. V and J are TRBV5-1 and TRBJ2-1; TRBD1 is a possible D gene (5 bases). CDR3 length: 14 amino acids. Trimming took 1 base from V and 6 from J, leaving 11 bases between them. Germline loops: CDR1 SGHRS, CDR2 YFSETQ. The CDR3 protein is CASSLSQGINEQFF. CDR3 bases: TGCGCCAGCAGCTTGAGTCAGGGCATCAATGAGCAGTTCTTC.

This clonotype showed up just a few times. This chain links TRBV15 with TRBJ2-2, with a weak D call TRBD1 (6 bases). Germline assignment: CDR1 LNHNV and CDR2 YYDKDF (reference sequence). The V end lost 3 bases, the J end lost 2 bases, and 10 bases lay between the germline ends. The CDR3 runs 15 residues. CDR3 coding DNA: TGTGCCACCAGCAGCGACAGGTTTAACACCGGGGAGCTGTTTTTT. Translated: CATSSDRFNTGELFF. The full variable domain, in which reference TRBV15 and TRBJ2-2 provide the parts outside the CDR3, is DAMVIQNPRYQVTQFGKPVTLSCSQTLNHNVMYWYQQKSSQAPKLLFHYYDKDFNNEADTPDNFQSRRPNTSFCFLDIRSPGLGDTAMYLCATSSDRFNTGELFFGEGSRLTVL.

This clonotype was observed at least ten times. This chain links TRBV4-1 with TRBJ1-1; 9 nucleotides agree with TRBD1. V lost 2 bases and J lost 0; bases outside the gene matches: 7. The CDR3 is made up of 17 amino acids. Germline values: CDR1 MGHRA, CDR2 YSYEKL. The CDR3 is CASSQHTGGGMNTEAFF. The CDR3 DNA reads as TGCGCCAGCAGCCAACATACAGGGGGCGGGATGAACACTGAAGCTTTCTTT.

This clonotype was seen more than once but under ten times. The chain has TRBV11-2 and TRBJ2-1; unclear D gene. From germline, CDR1 is SGHAT and CDR2 FQNNGV. V gave up 5 bases and J gave up 5 bases, with 16 bases separating them. CDR3 length: 15 residues. The CDR3 DNA follows: TGTGCCAGCAGCCGATCCACTGCCGAAAACAATGAGCAGTTCTTC. Protein sequence: CASSRSTAENNEQFF.

This clonotype was seen only a few times. The V call is TRBV5-8, the J call TRBJ2-6; no reliable D call. This CDR3 has 13 residues. Germline-derived CDR1 and CDR2 are SGHTS and YDEGEE. Trimming removed 3 bases at V and 3 bases at J, with 4 bases between. CDR3 amino acids: CASSYGGANVLTF. DNA of the CDR3: TGTGCCAGCAGCTACGGTGGGGCCAACGTCCTGACTTTC.

J is TRBJ2-1 and V is TRBV27; 12 positions match TRBD2. V gave up 4 bases and J gave up 7 bases; unmatched junction bases: 5. In germline, CDR1 is MNHEY, CDR2 SMNVEV (reference sequence). The CDR3 sequence is 15 residues long. The CDR3 loop is CASSSSTSGRNEQFF. The CDR3 DNA is TGTGCCAGCAGTTCATCGACTAGCGGGAGAAATGAGCAGTTCTTC.

This CDR3 is CASSGLAGGFNTGELFF. CDR3 coding DNA: TGCGCCAGCAGCGGACTAGCGGGAGGCTTCAACACCGGGGAGCTGTTTTTT. The chain uses TRBV5-1 and TRBJ2-2; 14 bases line up with TRBD2. V shed 4 bases and J 2 bases; nucleotides not matched to a gene: 4. This CDR3 region has 17 residues. Germline V CDR1 and CDR2: SGHRS, YFSETQ.

This clonotype showed up many times. The junction departs from germline at one end; a sequencing error may be responsible. This chain joins TRBV20-1 and TRBJ2-5; D gene ambiguous. Germline V CDR1 and CDR2: DFQATT, SNEGSKA (reference sequence). This CDR3 spans 9 amino acids. The CDR3 nucleotides read TGCAGTGCTGGAGAGACCCAGTACTTC. Protein sequence: CSAGETQYF.

The chain carries TRBV20-1 and TRBJ1-1; possibly TRBD1 for D (6 bases). Germline V gene lookup returns CDR1 DFQATT and CDR2 SNEGSKA (reference sequence). The CDR3 length is 13 residues. The ends were cut back, 2 bases at V and 4 bases at J, with 11 bases in the middle. The CDR3 sequence is CSARIQGGTEAFF. The CDR3 coding sequence is TGCAGTGCTAGAATACAGGGAGGCACTGAAGCTTTCTTT.

The sample holds many counts of this clonotype. The J gene is TRBJ2-7, the V gene TRBV30; 10 bases are a match to TRBD2. Germline CDR1 GTSNPN, CDR2 SVGIG (reference sequence). The CDR3 runs to 14 residues. V shed 1 base and J 3 bases; nucleotides not matched to a gene: 3. The CDR3 DNA reads as TGTGCCTGGAGTGGGCTAGCGGGAGTCTACGAGCAGTACTTC. It codes for CAWSGLAGVYEQYF.

This clonotype was counted at least ten times. The gene calls are TRBV20-1 and TRBJ1-5; D possibly corresponds to TRBD1 (5 bases). Trimming pared 3 bases from V and 2 bases from J, leaving 20 bases between. This CDR3 region has 17 residues. From germline, CDR1 is DFQATT and CDR2 SNEGSKA (reference sequence). CDR3 region: CSASLIQGWGGNQPQHF. DNA of the CDR3: TGCAGTGCTAGCTTGATTCAGGGATGGGGAGGCAATCAGCCCCAGCATTTT.

This clonotype has at least ten counts. V and J are TRBV11-2 and TRBJ1-1; a possible D gene is TRBD1 (5 bases). CDR3 length: 16 residues. Germline loops: CDR1 SGHAT, CDR2 FQNNGV. The germline V and J ends were trimmed by 4 bases and 3 bases, with 18 bases remaining between them. CDR3 sequence reads: CASSSPPTESYTEAFF. The CDR3 DNA sequence: TGTGCCAGCAGCTCCCCGCCGACAGAAAGTTACACTGAAGCTTTCTTT. The full variable domain, rest sourced from reference TRBV11-2 and TRBJ1-1, is EAGVAQSPRYKIIEKRQSVAFWCNPISGHATLYWYQQILGQGPKLLIQFQNNGVVDDSQLPKDRFSAERLKGVDSTLKIQPAKLEDSAVYLCASSSPPTESYTEAFFGQGTRLTVV.

Worth noting for this clonotype: This sequence may be a read error, since a much larger clone differs from it by one base. The rearrangement uses TRBV12-3 or TRBV12-4 and TRBJ2-7, with TRBD1 matching 11 bases. The CDR3 is 15 residues long. J lost 5 bases, V lost 4 bases, and 7 bases had no gene match. The CDR3, as DNA: TGTGCCAGCAGTTCTGGACAGGGGGCGCTCAACGAGCAGTACTTC. Amino acids: CASSSGQGALNEQYF.